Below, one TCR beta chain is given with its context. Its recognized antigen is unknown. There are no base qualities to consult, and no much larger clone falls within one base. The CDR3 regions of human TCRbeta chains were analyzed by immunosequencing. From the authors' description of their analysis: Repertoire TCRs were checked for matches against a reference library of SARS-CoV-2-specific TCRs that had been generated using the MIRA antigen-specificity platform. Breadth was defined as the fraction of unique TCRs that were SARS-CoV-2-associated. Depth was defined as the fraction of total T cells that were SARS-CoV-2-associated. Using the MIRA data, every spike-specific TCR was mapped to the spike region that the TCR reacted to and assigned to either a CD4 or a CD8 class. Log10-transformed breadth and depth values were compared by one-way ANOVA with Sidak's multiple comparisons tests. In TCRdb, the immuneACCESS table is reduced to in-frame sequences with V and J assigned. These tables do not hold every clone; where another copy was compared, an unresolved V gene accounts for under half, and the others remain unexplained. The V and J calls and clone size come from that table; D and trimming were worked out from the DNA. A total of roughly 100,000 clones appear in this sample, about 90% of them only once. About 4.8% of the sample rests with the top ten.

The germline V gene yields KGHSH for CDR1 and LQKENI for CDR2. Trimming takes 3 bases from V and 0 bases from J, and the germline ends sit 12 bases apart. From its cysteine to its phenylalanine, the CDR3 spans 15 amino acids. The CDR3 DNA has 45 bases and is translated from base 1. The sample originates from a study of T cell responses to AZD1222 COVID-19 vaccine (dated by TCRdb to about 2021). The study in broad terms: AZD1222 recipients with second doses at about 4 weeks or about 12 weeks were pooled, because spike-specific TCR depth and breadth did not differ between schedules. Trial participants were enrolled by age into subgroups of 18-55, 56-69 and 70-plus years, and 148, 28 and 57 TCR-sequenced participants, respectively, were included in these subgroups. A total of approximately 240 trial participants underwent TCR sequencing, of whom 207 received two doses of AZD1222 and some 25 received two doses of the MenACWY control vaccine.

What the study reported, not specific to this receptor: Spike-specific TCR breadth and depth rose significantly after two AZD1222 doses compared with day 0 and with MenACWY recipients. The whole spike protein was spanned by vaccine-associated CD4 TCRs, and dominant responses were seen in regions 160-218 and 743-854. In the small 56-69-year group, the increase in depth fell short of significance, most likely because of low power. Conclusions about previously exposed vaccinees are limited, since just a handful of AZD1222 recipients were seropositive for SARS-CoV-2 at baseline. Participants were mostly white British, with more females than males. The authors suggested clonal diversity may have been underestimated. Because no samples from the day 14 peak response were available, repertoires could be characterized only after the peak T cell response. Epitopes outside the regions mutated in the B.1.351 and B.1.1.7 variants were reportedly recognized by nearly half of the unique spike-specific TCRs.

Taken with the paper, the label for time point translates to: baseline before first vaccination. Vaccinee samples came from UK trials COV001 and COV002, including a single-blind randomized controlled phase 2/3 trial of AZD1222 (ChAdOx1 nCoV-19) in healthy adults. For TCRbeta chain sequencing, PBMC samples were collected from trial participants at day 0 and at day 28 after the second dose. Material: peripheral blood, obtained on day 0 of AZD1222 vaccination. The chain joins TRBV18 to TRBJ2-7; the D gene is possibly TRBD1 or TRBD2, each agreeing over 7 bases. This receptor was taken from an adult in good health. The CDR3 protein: CASSPQGEGSYEQYF. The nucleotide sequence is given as TGTGCCAGCTCACCCCAGGGGGAGGGCTCCTACGAGCAGTACTTC.